The source of this T cell receptor (beta chain) is a study of cytomegalovirus exposure and HLA in healthy donors (dated by TCRdb to the late 2010s). Regarding the complete study: According to an earlier analysis of 587 of the donors, about 179 million T cells yielded 90 million to 130 million unique TCR beta sequences and about 300 Gb of sequence data. Rather than drawing on any new phenotypic data, the later analysis identified candidate immune exposures from TCR beta sequences and the way those sequences occurred across donors. The number of donors typed differed by locus, with 629-630 for A, B, C, DRB1 and DQB1, roughly 520 for DQA1, 606 for DPA1, and 400 to 490 for DPB1. High-throughput TCR immunosequencing, statistical association of individual TCRs with disease status, and machine learning were combined to predict cytomegalovirus infection status. Among roughly 400 genotyped donors of the cohort, an average of around 240,000 unique TCR beta nucleotide sequences were sequenced per donor, roughly 20% of them non-productive. Class I and class II HLA loci were covered by the typing at four-digit resolution. Every discovery cohort repertoire had been produced on one sequencing platform. Several DR-DQ haplotypes were handled as single units for association and clustering because linkage in the cohort was strong. A later genetic analysis used genome-wide SNP genotypes for about three fifths of the roughly 700 donors, treating that subset as a discovery cohort. A later analysis re-examined previously published TCR beta repertoires from roughly 650 donors and added high-resolution HLA genotyping to investigate patterns of TCR occurrence. An early release that covered some 630 HLA-typed donors contained about 300 gigabases of sequencing data and 80 million or so unique TCR sequences. To decide whether each TCR beta V gene segment behaved as functional or pseudogenic, an earlier analysis of approximately 590 of the donors relied on high-throughput TCR beta sequencing. Donor age, sex, ethnicity and CMV serostatus were collected together with the repertoire data. The study aimed to test whether cataloging public T cell receptors could reveal signatures of past pathogen exposure. Of the 398 genotyped donors, roughly 80% were placed in the genetic ancestry cluster associated with self-reported Caucasian donors. Using immunosequencing, the study profiled T cell repertoires from 500 to 800 subjects and related those repertoires to cytomegalovirus serostatus. Besides the first cohort of approximately 710 subjects, a separate validation cohort made up of 120 different subjects was used. Study-wide conclusions, independent of this receptor: The study listed 150 to 200 TCR beta chains as associated with cytomegalovirus. When HLA alleles, especially DR and DQ, strongly co-occurred, attributing TCR associations to individual alleles was difficult. In vitro tests confirmed that a few of the cytomegalovirus-associated TCR beta chains recognize cytomegalovirus antigens. Broadly in line with IMGT annotations, most TCR beta V segments showed up in productive rearrangements about 87% or about 30% of the time in an earlier analysis of approximately 640 of the donors. A further reported finding was that TCR beta sequences accurately predicted the HLA-A and HLA-B alleles for most subjects in the first cohort. A group of highly shared sequence variants was considered likely to be a technical artifact of the sequencing pipeline. At a false discovery rate of 0.05, a later analysis linked 15,000 to 20,000 TCR beta sequences to specific HLA alleles. Because counts were too low, 15 to 20 rarely observed V segments, including chromosome 9 orphons, were excluded from the earlier analysis of about 500 of the donors. Because HLA typing was unavailable for some donors at each locus, only the typed subset was used in association tests. According to a later analysis, TCR association rates differed among HLA loci, with DRB1 alleles showing the most associated TCRs and HLA-C alleles showing the fewest. The cohort was sequenced for TCR beta chains only, and without alpha or paired-chain data the features that could be detected were limited. The classifier was reported to diagnose cytomegalovirus status with high specificity and sensitivity in both the original and validation cohorts. For the cohort, immune exposure information was limited to CMV serostatus. Compared with equally common non-associated chains, HLA-associated TCR beta chains in a later analysis were more clonally expanded and had lower generation probabilities. Most TCR sequences were observed very rarely across donors, whereas some public TCRs were present in many individuals. According to a later analysis, most CMV-associated TCR beta chains appeared to be HLA-restricted, and the HLA associations seemed to be driven largely by CMV exposure. A later genetic analysis reported fewer N-insertions in productive TCRs among donors in an Asian-associated ancestry cluster than the approximately 670-donor mean. According to a later analysis, parvovirus B19, influenza, CMV and Epstein-Barr virus appeared linked to several top co-occurrence clusters. The authors suggested that the approach could potentially be generalized to other disease states and immunological phenotypes. Sequencing depth was assumed to be roughly uniform across donors in the presence/absence analyses, though that assumption may not hold. Correlated functional status among segregating V segments might be attributable to linkage disequilibrium, but an unknown experimental factor could not be ruled out. A later genetic analysis associated a missense DCLRE1C variant with V-gene and J-gene trimming of TCR beta chains, and an independent cohort replicated the association.

A note on this clone: No antigen is known for it. Qualities for individual bases were not recorded, and no much larger clone is one base off.

The cohort consisted of 650 to 700 healthy bone marrow donors. Cohort members were all nominally healthy when sampled, although unrecorded immune exposures were likely present. The donor tested CMV seronegative and was one of the 352 seronegative cohort members. A peripheral blood sample was collected from each donor, and TCR beta sequencing was performed on peripheral blood mononuclear cells. The Qiagen DNeasy Blood Extraction Kit was used to extract genomic DNA from the blood cell samples. The library was obtained by the immunoSEQ multiplex PCR assay. For the multiplex PCR, a mixture combining 60 forward primers for TCR Vbeta segments and 13 reverse primers for TCR Jbeta segments was used. The CDR3 region of rearranged TCR beta genes was amplified from genomic DNA by a multiplex PCR assay. On the Illumina HiSeq System, the amplified TCR beta libraries were sequenced as 87-base-pair reads. On the authors' methods: A later analysis tallied approximately 87 million unique TCR beta chains across the 666 repertoires, and approximately 11 million of those chains were shared by two or more donors. Raw reads were error-corrected and collapsed into unique sequences with a nearest-neighbor algorithm that merged closely related sequences to remove PCR and sequencing errors. CDR3 sequences were aligned to IMGT reference sequences to assign V, D and J gene segments. For a sequence to be retained, at least a six-nucleotide match to both a V gene segment and a J gene segment was required. A rearrangement was called productive if the CDR3 had no stop codons and remained in frame with V and J, and every other rearrangement was called non-productive. Following IMGT convention, CDR3 was defined as the stretch from the second conserved V-encoded cysteine up to the conserved J-encoded phenylalanine. Sequences without an unambiguous match to a single V gene segment were excluded from the earlier analysis of 450 to 750 of the donors. An earlier analysis of 587 of the donors classified V segments as functional when productive rearrangements were above 56.7% and as segregating when the standard deviation between donors was above 5%. A statistical classification framework was developed to diagnose cytomegalovirus status using the catalog of TCR beta chain sequences. A later analysis assigned V and J genes by comparing TCR nucleotide sequences with IMGT/GENE-DB human TR gene sequences. A later analysis assigned CDR3 sequences and most-parsimonious VDJ recombination scenarios with the TCRdist pipeline. In a later analysis, every TCR beta chain was defined by the combination of its CDR3 amino acid sequence and its V-gene family, and reads without a unique V-gene family were dropped. A later analysis removed 592 highly shared, low-generation-probability nucleotide sequences to deal with suspected cross-contamination and a sequencing artifact. For each public chain, a later analysis derived a clonal expansion index from normalized ranks of inferred template counts within each repertoire. In a later analysis, generation probabilities were computed using a VDJ recombination model fitted to out-of-frame rearrangements, and the results were checked against IGoR. Hypergeometric tests were used in a later analysis to score TCR-TCR, TCR-HLA and TCR-CMV co-occurrence, with a repertoire-size bias correction applied to the TCR pairs. In a later analysis, false discovery rates were estimated by permuting HLA or CMV assignments 20 times. In a later analysis, co-occurring TCRs were grouped with DBSCAN, and TCRdist sequence similarity was added when clustering was performed within HLA-allele-positive subsets. Repertoires with fewer than 30,000 or more than 120,000 public chains were left out of co-occurrence clustering, as were about 5 repertoires with anomalous nucleotide sharing. The table was pulled from immuneACCESS by TCRdb, which kept in-frame rearrangements only. Such tables lose some clones; where checked, under half of the loss comes from unresolved V genes, and the rest has no known cause. Clonal size and the V and J genes are those of that table, whereas D and trimming came from the DNA. Present in this sample are more than 110,000 clones, about 80% of which were seen just once. The ten largest clonotypes hold about 2.2% of the sample.

This receptor was obtained from a man aged 25-40 years in good health and CMV-seronegative. The sample consisted of PBMCs.

The sequence in DNA is TGTGCCAGTGGAACAGGGGGCGGGAACACTGAAGCTTTCTTT. The translation is CASGTGGGNTEAFF. Rearrangement joined TRBV27 to TRBJ1-1; a stretch of 9 junction bases matches TRBD1. Per the germline V gene (reference sequence), MNHEY is the CDR1 and SMNVEV is the CDR2. Including cysteine and phenylalanine, the CDR3 has 14 amino acids. Just the 42-base CDR3 DNA is kept, in frame starting at base 1. Trimming takes 9 bases off V and 1 base off J; junction bases not matched to a gene: 6.